This TCR beta chain was identified in a study of human T cells and chemical hapten exposure. Study-wide findings and caveats: In the PT1 data, expanded TCR counts showed a positive correlation with patch test score. TCRs above 1 in 1000 frequency did not change with DPC sensitization.

Time point described: pre-sensitization, week 0. Treatment: therapeutic diphenylcyclopropenone sensitization with weekly scalp DPC. From the RACE reads, TCRdb called clonotypes with MiXCR, one entry per CDR3 protein. This sample carries fewer than 300,000 distinct CDR3 sequences, 7.7% of them seen once, and the ten largest clones take roughly 1.2%. Per germline, CDR1 MNHNS and CDR2 SASEGT. Trimming at V came to 5 bases and at J to 4 bases, leaving 5 bases not matched to a gene. The CDR3 has 14 amino acids. Notes on this clonotype: Its specificity is not known.

This clonotype originated in a man younger than 30 with alopecia areata. Some clones in this sample may be carry-over from other donors' samples. This chain joins TRBV6-1 and TRBJ1-5, with 7 bases matching TRBD1. Source: whole blood, taken in connection with sensitization to the hapten diphenylcyclopropenone (DPC). CDR3: CASSKGTENQPQHF. The CDR3 DNA is TGTGCCAGCAGTAAAGGGACAGAAAATCAGCCCCAGCATTTT.